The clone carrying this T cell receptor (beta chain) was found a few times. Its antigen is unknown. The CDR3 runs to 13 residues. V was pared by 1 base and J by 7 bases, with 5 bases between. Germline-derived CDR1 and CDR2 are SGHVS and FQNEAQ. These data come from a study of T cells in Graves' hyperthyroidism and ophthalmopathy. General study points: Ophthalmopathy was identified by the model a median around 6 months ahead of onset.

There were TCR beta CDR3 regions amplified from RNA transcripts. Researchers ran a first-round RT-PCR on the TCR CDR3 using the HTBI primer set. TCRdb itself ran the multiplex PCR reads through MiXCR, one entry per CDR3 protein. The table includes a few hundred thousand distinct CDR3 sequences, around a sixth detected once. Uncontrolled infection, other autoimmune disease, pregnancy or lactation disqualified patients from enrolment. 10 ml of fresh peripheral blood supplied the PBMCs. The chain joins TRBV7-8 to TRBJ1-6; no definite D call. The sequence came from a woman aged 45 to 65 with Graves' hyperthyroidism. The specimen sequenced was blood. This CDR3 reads CASSLEENSPLHF. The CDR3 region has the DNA TGTGCCAGCAGCTTAGAGGAAAATTCACCCCTCCACTTT.